The 29 T cell receptor beta chains listed next were all sequenced from one sample in a study of radiation and T cells in renal cell carcinoma. Clones were sequenced by immunoSEQ multiplex PCR, and TCRdb holds only the in-frame ones, with some missing. The data contain about 49,000 clones, 75% to 85% of them singletons. Regarding time point: blood 2 weeks post-SBRT. This sample's treatment: 15 Gy SBRT to primary tumor, nephrectomy 4 weeks later. Specimen: blood, collected from a patient whose treatment included radiotherapy and nephrectomy. The receptors shown here come from a woman between 70 and 85 years old with renal cell carcinoma.

The rearrangement links TRBV10-1 to TRBJ2-7, with D possibly called TRBD1 or TRBD2 (5 bases each). The V and J ends lost 0 bases and 9 bases respectively, with 9 bases between them. The CDR3 is 12 residues long. Germline CDR1 reads WNHNN; CDR2 reads SYGVQD (reference sequence). In DNA, the CDR3 is TGCGCCAGCAGTGAGTCGAAGGGGACGCAGTACTTC. Protein: CASSESKGTQYF.

V gene TRBV5-4 combines with J gene TRBJ1-1, with D unresolved. Trimming cost V 1 base and J 7 bases, with 14 bases left between them. Germline loops: CDR1 SGHNT, CDR2 YYREEE (reference sequence). The CDR3 is 14 residues long. CDR3 in amino acids: CASSLWQAKGEAFF. CDR3 DNA: TGTGCCAGCAGCTTGTGGCAGGCGAAGGGTGAAGCTTTCTTT.

The chain links TRBV19 to TRBJ2-5; 9 nucleotides match TRBD1. Germline V gene data show CDR1 as LNHDA and CDR2 as SQIVND (reference sequence). The CDR3 loop spans 16 amino acids. The V gene end was trimmed by 1 base and the J gene end by 5 bases; junction bases not matched to a gene: 8. CDR3 in amino acids: CASSIGGQGLTETQYF. In DNA, the CDR3 is TGTGCCAGTAGTATAGGAGGACAGGGGTTGACGGAGACCCAGTACTTC.

V usage is TRBV4-1 and J usage is TRBJ2-7; 9 bases are shared with TRBD1. The CDR3 has 14 residues. Trimming at V came to 3 bases and at J to 6 bases, leaving 6 bases not matched to a gene. CDR1 and CDR2 from the germline V gene are MGHRA and YSYEKL. The chain's CDR3 is CASSQAGTGFEQYF. As DNA, the CDR3 is TGCGCCAGCAGCCAGGCCGGGACAGGGTTCGAGCAGTACTTC.

The V and J genes are TRBV13 and TRBJ2-5, with TRBD2 matching over 8 bases. Losses at the gene ends were 5 bases for V and 2 bases for J; bases not matched to a gene: 13. This CDR3 region has 17 residues. From germline, CDR1 is PRHDT and CDR2 FYEKMQ (reference sequence). In nucleotides, the CDR3 is TGTGCCAGCAGCCCACGATTCAGCGGGGGACTGCAAGAGACCCAGTACTTC. This gives the protein CASSPRFSGGLQETQYF.

This chain joins TRBV5-6 and TRBJ2-1; TRBD1 aligns across 9 bases. The CDR3 has 16 residues. V shed 1 base, J shed 1 base, and the junction held 3 bases outside the gene matches. Germline V gene lookup returns CDR1 SGHDT and CDR2 YYEEEE. Here the CDR3 reads CASSLFGQGSYNEQFF. CDR3 in DNA: TGTGCCAGCAGCTTGTTCGGACAGGGGTCCTACAATGAGCAGTTCTTC.

CDR3 protein: CASSDSGQGASSTDTQYF. CDR3 bases: TGTGCCAGCAGTGACTCCGGACAGGGGGCAAGCAGCACAGATACGCAGTATTTT. This chain connects TRBV6-4 to TRBJ2-3; 11 nucleotides line up with TRBD1. CDR1 is MRHNA and CDR2 is SNTAGT in the germline V gene. The CDR3 totals 18 residues. J was trimmed by 0 bases and V by 0 bases; bases with no gene match: 5.

The genes are TRBV10-3 and TRBJ1-3; TRBD1 is a possible D gene (6 bases). The CDR3 is 17 amino acids. Germline values: CDR1 ENHRY, CDR2 SYGVKD. V gave up 9 bases and J gave up 0 bases, with 21 bases separating them. In DNA, the CDR3 is TGTGCCATGCGGGACATTAATTTTTCGCCCTCTGGAAACACCATATATTTT. Amino acid sequence: CAMRDINFSPSGNTIYF.

This clone was recorded only once. The CDR3 DNA reads as TGTGCCAGCAGGATAGGGACTAGCGGCGGGGAGCTGTTTTTT. Encoded protein: CASRIGTSGGELFF. This chain connects TRBV7-3 to TRBJ2-2; 11 bases agree with TRBD2. This CDR3 is built from 14 residues. CDR1 SGHTA and CDR2 FQGTGA come from the germline V gene. V lost 6 bases, J lost 7 bases, and 4 bases stayed unmatched. Based on the CDR3 plus reference TRBV7-3 and TRBJ2-2, the full variable domain is GAGVSQTPSNKVTEKGKYVELRCDPISGHTALYWYRQSLGQGPEFLIYFQGTGAADDSGLPNDRFFAVRPEGSVSTLKIQRTERGDSAVYLCASRIGTSGGELFFGEGSRLTVL.

The chain joins TRBV23-1 to TRBJ2-7, with 10 bases aligning to TRBD2. Being an ORF, TRBV23-1 has a function that is uncertain. The V and J ends lost 4 bases and 5 bases, in that order; junction bases with no gene match: 14. CDR3 length: 17 amino acids. DNA for the CDR3: TGCGCCAGCAGTCGTTGGGGGACTAGCGTGCCAGGACACGAGCAGTACTTC. It encodes CASSRWGTSVPGHEQYF.

This rearrangement joins TRBV6-1 to TRBJ1-5; 7 bases are shared with TRBD1. This CDR3 region has 15 residues. CDR1 is MNHNS, CDR2 SASEGT, per germline. Unmatched junction bases numbered 9, after V lost 6 bases and J lost 4 bases. For the CDR3, the DNA is TGTGCCAGCAGGTTGGCCCAGGGGGGGAATCAGCCCCAGCATTTT. Its translation is CASRLAQGGNQPQHF.

This rearrangement joins TRBV5-1 to TRBJ2-7; the D is unclear. Germline CDR1 is SGHRS and CDR2 is YFSETQ. The V gene lost 2 bases and the J gene lost 2 bases, with 5 bases spanning the gap. The CDR3 loop spans 12 amino acids. CDR3 DNA sequence: TGCGCCAGCAGCTTACCAGCCTACGAGCAGTACTTC. This translates into CASSLPAYEQYF.

This clone was picked up a small number of times. The chain couples TRBV7-2 to TRBJ1-5; a weak D match, TRBD1 (5 bases). From germline, CDR1 is SGHTA and CDR2 FQGNSA. CDR3 length: 13 amino acids. V lost 5 bases and J 4 bases, leaving 9 bases between the germline ends. DNA of the CDR3: TGTGCCAGCAGCCCCGGGGCGAATCAGCCCCAGCATTTT. Its protein product is CASSPGANQPQHF. Full variable domain (outside the CDR3, taken from reference TRBV7-2 and TRBJ1-5): GAGVSQSPSNKVTEKGKDVELRCDPISGHTALYWYRQSLGQGLEFLIYFQGNSAPDKSGLPSDRFSAERTGGSVSTLTIQRTQQEDSAVYLCASSPGANQPQHFGDGTRLSIL.

The V gene is TRBV7-9, the J gene TRBJ2-1; weak D call: TRBD2 (6 bases). The V gene's germline CDR1 is SEHNR and CDR2 FQNEAQ (reference sequence). This CDR3 region has 16 residues. The V gene lost 3 bases and the J gene lost 8 bases, with 20 bases spanning the gap. This CDR3 is CASSFALAPEYDEQFF. The CDR3 DNA is TGTGCCAGCAGCTTTGCTCTAGCGCCTGAATATGATGAGCAGTTCTTC. The full variable domain, in which reference TRBV7-9 and TRBJ2-1 provide the parts outside the CDR3, is DTGVSQNPRHKITKRGQNVTFRCDPISEHNRLYWYRQTLGQGPEFLTYFQNEAQLEKSRLLSDRFSAERPKGSFSTLEIQRTEQGDSAMYLCASSFALAPEYDEQFFGPGTRLTVL.

The V gene is TRBV9, the J gene TRBJ1-2; 7 nucleotides align to TRBD1. The CDR3 loop spans 12 amino acids. V gave up 3 bases and J gave up 11 bases; unmatched junction bases: 7. Germline V gene sequence: CDR1 SGDLS, CDR2 YYNGEE. The CDR3 region has the DNA TGTGCCAGCAGCGACAGGGGCAACACGTACACCTTC. This encodes CASSDRGNTYTF.

The V and J genes are TRBV19 and TRBJ2-7; 10 bases are shared with TRBD1. This CDR3 spans 14 amino acids. V gave up 8 bases and J gave up 6 bases; unmatched junction bases: 10. In germline, CDR1 is LNHDA, CDR2 SQIVND (reference sequence). This chain's CDR3 is CASQPGQGPGEQYF. The CDR3 DNA reads as TGTGCCAGTCAACCGGGACAGGGGCCGGGCGAGCAGTACTTC.

This chain joins TRBV20-1 and TRBJ2-5, with D unresolved. V lost 6 bases and J lost 2, with 7 bases in between. This CDR3 spans 11 amino acids. Per germline, CDR1 DFQATT and CDR2 SNEGSKA (reference sequence). The CDR3 nucleotides read TGCAGTGCGCTAAGGCAAGAGACCCAGTACTTC. Translating gives CSALRQETQYF.

The rearrangement uses TRBV28 and TRBJ2-7, with D unclear. Germline CDR1 MDHEN, CDR2 SYDVKM. Trimming shortened V by 7 bases and J by 7 bases, and 17 bases separated the two germline ends. This CDR3 has 13 amino acids. CDR3 sequence: CASTLSGNKEQYF. The CDR3 DNA sequence: TGTGCCAGCACTCTAAGTGGTAATAAGGAGCAGTACTTC. Complete variable domain (other parts from reference TRBV28 and TRBJ2-7): DVKVTQSSRYLVKRTGEKVFLECVQDMDHENMFWYRQDPGLGLRLIYFSYDVKMKEKGDIPEGYSVSREKKERFSLILESASTNQTSMYLCASTLSGNKEQYFGPGTRLTVT.

The chain couples TRBV7-8 to TRBJ2-7; no clear D gene. Germline CDR1 SGHVS, CDR2 FQNEAQ. V gave up 5 bases and J gave up 0 bases, with 14 bases separating them. This CDR3 has 15 residues. The CDR3 loop is CASSLDGLSSYEQYF. The CDR3 DNA reads as TGTGCCAGCAGCCTGGACGGGCTGAGCTCCTACGAGCAGTACTTC.

The chain recombines TRBV15 with TRBJ2-3; 10 positions match TRBD1. The CDR3 is 14 amino acids. Germline CDR1 reads LNHNV; CDR2 reads YYDKDF (reference sequence). V was clipped by 3 bases and J by 3 bases; unmatched bases: 0. The CDR3 spells CATSRGQGTDTQYF. The CDR3 DNA is TGTGCCACCAGCAGGGGACAGGGGACAGATACGCAGTATTTT.

J is TRBJ2-5 and V is TRBV6-1, with a weak D call TRBD2 (5 bases). The V gene's germline CDR1 is MNHNS and CDR2 SASEGT. V lost 7 bases and J 0 bases, leaving 12 bases between the germline ends. The CDR3 has 14 residues. The chain's CDR3 is CASTGGWYQETQYF. For the CDR3, the DNA is TGTGCCAGCACCGGAGGTTGGTACCAAGAGACCCAGTACTTC.

This clone appeared a single time. This rearrangement joins TRBV5-5 to TRBJ2-2; no clear D. The CDR3 covers 13 residues. V dropped 2 bases and J dropped 4 bases, with 6 bases sitting between them. Per the germline V gene, CDR1 is SGHKS and CDR2 is YYEKEE (reference sequence). As DNA, the CDR3 is TGTGCCAGCAGCTTTCCCGGCACCGGGGAGCTGTTTTTT. Encoded protein: CASSFPGTGELFF.

The V call is TRBV13, the J call TRBJ1-1; D possibly corresponds to TRBD1 (5 bases). CDR3 length equals 15 residues. The germline CDR1 and CDR2 sequences are PRHDT and FYEKMQ (reference sequence). V was trimmed by 2 bases and J by 0 bases, leaving 10 bases between them. CDR3 in amino acids: CASSLRREMNTEAFF. CDR3 coding DNA: TGTGCCAGCAGCTTACGCAGGGAGATGAACACTGAAGCTTTCTTT.

V is TRBV9 and J is TRBJ2-5; TRBD2 agrees at 13 bases. The germline CDR1 and CDR2 sequences are SGDLS and YYNGEE. J gave up 2 bases and V 3 bases, and 7 bases lay outside the gene matches. There are 17 residues in the CDR3. Here the CDR3 reads CASSAGSGLAGQETQYF. The CDR3 DNA reads as TGTGCCAGCAGCGCTGGATCGGGACTAGCGGGACAAGAGACCCAGTACTTC. The entire variable domain, with the rest obtained from reference TRBV9 and TRBJ2-5, is as follows: DSGVTQTPKHLITATGQRVTLRCSPRSGDLSVYWYQQSLDQGLQFLIQYYNGEERAKGNILERFSAQQFPDLHSELNLSSLELGDSALYFCASSAGSGLAGQETQYFGPGTRLLVL.

This chain joins TRBV2 and TRBJ2-3; D not resolved. CDR1 and CDR2 (germline): SNHLY, FYNNEI. CDR3 size: 13 residues. Between the trimmed V and J ends, which lost 3 bases and 2 bases, there was a span of 6 bases. The CDR3 sequence is CASSDGATDTQYF. The CDR3 DNA reads TGTGCCAGCAGTGATGGCGCCACAGATACGCAGTATTTT.

CDR3 amino acids: CASSLAPGQGTEQYF. DNA of the CDR3: TGTGCCAGCAGCTTAGCCCCCGGGCAGGGTACCGAGCAGTACTTC. V gene TRBV7-8 combines with J gene TRBJ2-7, with D possibly matching TRBD1 (5 bases). This CDR3 comprises 15 residues. Germline values: CDR1 SGHVS, CDR2 FQNEAQ. V was pared by 0 bases and J by 6 bases, with 15 bases between.

This CDR3 is CASSLAGGQGRREQYF. In DNA, the CDR3 is TGTGCCAGCAGCTTAGCTGGGGGGCAGGGACGGCGTGAGCAGTACTTC. The chain recombines TRBV7-8 with TRBJ2-7; D might be TRBD1 or TRBD2, each matching 6 bases. The length of the CDR3 is 16 residues. V lost 0 bases, J lost 7 bases, and 19 bases lay in between. CDR1 and CDR2 (germline): SGHVS, FQNEAQ.

The chain couples TRBV5-4 to TRBJ2-3, with TRBD2 identical over 11 bases. This CDR3 has 16 residues. With 4 bases clipped from V and 0 bases from J, the junction kept 4 bases outside the gene matches. Germline V gene lookup returns CDR1 SGHNT and CDR2 YYREEE (reference sequence). CDR3 sequence (DNA): TGTGCCAGCAGCCTAGCGGGAGGACTTAGCACAGATACGCAGTATTTT. Residues: CASSLAGGLSTDTQYF.

V gene TRBV10-3 combines with J gene TRBJ1-2; D is undetermined. Germline loops: CDR1 ENHRY, CDR2 SYGVKD. The CDR3 has 13 amino acids. V was trimmed by 4 bases and J by 1 base, leaving 7 bases between them. The DNA of the CDR3 is TGTGCCATCAGTGGGGCTAATAACTATGGCTACACCTTC. Encoded protein: CAISGANNYGYTF.